The entry below describes one TCR beta chain. CDR1 is GTSNPN and CDR2 is SVGIG in the germline V gene (reference sequence). This CDR3 comprises 14 residues. The ends lost 5 bases at V and 6 bases at J; junction bases unmatched: 10. Measured with immunoSEQ multiplex PCR; TCRdb has only the in-frame clones, and not every one. The top ten clones hold about 3.5% of a sample with some 120,000 clones, roughly 95% of them seen once. These data come from a study of control samples from healthy donors and cancer patients. The TCR was taken from a young man in good health. Source material: blood. This sequence joins TRBV30 and TRBJ2-3, with 8 bases lining up with TRBD2. This chain's CDR3 is CAWGLAGGSDTQYF. The DNA of the CDR3 is TGTGCCTGGGGGCTAGCGGGTGGATCGGATACGCAGTATTTT.